This paragraph reports one TCR beta chain. TCRdb's copy holds only in-frame clones and misses some; the assay was immunoSEQ multiplex PCR. Of roughly 300,000 clones in the sample, roughly nine tenths were seen once. These data originate in a study of blood T cell repertoires in COVID-19. Turning to the study itself: Acute-phase and convalescent COVID-19 samples originated in the United States, Italy and Spain.

Trimming removed 5 bases from V and 6 bases from J; junction bases left unmatched: 3. The germline gives CDR1 SQVTM, CDR2 ANQGSEA. There are 13 residues in the CDR3. Allocation to cohorts depended on clinical history reported by the participants. The chain uses TRBV29-1 and TRBJ2-1; 11 positions match TRBD2. This clonotype was sampled from a woman in her thirties who had recovered from COVID-19. Sequencing was carried out using PBMCs or T cells enriched from blood (not recorded which). In nucleotides, the CDR3 is TGCAGCGTTATTAGCGGGGGGGGCAATGAGCAGTTCTTC. It encodes CSVISGGGNEQFF.